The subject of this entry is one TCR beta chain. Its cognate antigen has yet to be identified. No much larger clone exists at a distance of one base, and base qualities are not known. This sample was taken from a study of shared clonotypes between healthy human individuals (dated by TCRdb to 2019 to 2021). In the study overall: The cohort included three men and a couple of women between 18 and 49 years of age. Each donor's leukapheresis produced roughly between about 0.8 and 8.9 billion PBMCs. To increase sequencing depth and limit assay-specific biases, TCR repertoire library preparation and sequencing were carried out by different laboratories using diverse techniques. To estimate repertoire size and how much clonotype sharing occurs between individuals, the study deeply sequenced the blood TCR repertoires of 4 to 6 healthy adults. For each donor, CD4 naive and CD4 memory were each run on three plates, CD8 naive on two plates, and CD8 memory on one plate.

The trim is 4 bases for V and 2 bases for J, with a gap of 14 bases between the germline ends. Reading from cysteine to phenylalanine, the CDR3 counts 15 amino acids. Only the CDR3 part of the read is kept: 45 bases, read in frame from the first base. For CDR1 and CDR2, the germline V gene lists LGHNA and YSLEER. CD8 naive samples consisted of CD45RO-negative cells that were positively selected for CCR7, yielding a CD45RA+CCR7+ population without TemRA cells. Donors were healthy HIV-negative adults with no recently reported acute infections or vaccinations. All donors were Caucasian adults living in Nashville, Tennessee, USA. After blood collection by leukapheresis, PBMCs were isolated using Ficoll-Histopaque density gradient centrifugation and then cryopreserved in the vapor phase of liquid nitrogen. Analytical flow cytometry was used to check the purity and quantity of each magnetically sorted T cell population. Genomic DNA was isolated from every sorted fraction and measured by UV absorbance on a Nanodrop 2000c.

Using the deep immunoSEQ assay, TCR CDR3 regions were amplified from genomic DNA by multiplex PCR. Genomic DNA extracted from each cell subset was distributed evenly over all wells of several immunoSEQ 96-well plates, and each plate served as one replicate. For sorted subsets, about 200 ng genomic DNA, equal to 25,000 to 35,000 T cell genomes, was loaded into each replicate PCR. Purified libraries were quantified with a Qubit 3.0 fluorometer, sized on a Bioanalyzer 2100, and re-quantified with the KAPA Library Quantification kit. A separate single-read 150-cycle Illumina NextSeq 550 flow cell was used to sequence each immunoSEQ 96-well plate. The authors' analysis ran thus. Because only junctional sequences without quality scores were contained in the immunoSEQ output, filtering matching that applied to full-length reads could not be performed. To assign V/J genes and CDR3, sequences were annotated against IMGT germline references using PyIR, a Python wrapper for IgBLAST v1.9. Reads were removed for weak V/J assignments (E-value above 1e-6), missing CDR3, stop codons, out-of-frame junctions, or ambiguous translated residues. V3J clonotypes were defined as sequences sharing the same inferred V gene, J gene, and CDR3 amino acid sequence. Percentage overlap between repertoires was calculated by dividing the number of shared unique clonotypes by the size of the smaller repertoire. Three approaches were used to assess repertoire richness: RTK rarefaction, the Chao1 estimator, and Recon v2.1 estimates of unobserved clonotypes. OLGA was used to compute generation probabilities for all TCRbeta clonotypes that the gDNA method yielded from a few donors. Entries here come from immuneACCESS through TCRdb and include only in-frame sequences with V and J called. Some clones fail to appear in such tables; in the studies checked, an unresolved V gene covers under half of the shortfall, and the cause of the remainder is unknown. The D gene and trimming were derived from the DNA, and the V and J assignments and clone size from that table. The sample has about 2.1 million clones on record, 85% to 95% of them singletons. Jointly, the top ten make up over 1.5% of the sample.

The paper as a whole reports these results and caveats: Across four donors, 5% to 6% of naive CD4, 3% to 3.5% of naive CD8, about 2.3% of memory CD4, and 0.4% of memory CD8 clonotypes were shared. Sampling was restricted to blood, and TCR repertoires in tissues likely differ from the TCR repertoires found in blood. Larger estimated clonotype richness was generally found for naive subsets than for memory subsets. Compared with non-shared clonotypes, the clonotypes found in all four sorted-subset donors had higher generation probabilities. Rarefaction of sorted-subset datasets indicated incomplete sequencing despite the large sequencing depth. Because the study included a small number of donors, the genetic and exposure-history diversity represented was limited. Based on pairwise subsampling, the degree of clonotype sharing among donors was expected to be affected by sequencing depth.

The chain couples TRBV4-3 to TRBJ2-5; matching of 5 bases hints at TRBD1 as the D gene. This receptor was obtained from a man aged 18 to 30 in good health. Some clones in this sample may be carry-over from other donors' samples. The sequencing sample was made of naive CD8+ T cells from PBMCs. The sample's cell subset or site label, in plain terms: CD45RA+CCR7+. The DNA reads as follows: TGCGCCAGCAGCCCAGGGCGGTTGAGACAAGAGACCCAGTACTTC. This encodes CASSPGRLRQETQYF.